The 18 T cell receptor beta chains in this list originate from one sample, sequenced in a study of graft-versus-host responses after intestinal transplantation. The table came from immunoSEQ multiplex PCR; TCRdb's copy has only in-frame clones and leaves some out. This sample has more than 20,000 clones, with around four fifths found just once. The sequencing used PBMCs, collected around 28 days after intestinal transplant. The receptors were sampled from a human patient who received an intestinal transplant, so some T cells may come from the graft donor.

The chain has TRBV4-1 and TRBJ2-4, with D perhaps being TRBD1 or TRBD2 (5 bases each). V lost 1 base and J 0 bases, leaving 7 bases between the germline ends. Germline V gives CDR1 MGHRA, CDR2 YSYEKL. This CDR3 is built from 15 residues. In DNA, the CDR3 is TGCGCCAGCAGCCAAGTCGGGACAGCCAAAAACATTCAGTACTTC. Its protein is CASSQVGTAKNIQYF.

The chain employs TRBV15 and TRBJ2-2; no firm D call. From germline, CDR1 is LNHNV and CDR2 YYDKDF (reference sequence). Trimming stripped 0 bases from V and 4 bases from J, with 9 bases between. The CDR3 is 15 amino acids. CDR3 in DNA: TGTGCCACCAGCAGAGATAATTGGGGCACCGGGGAGCTGTTTTTT. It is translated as CATSRDNWGTGELFF.

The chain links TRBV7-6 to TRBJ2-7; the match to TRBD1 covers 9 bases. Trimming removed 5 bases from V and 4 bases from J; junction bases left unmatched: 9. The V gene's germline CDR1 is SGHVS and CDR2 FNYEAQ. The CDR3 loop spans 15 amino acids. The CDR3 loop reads CASSARSGQGYEQYF. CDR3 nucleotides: TGTGCCAGCAGCGCCCGATCGGGACAGGGTTACGAGCAGTACTTC.

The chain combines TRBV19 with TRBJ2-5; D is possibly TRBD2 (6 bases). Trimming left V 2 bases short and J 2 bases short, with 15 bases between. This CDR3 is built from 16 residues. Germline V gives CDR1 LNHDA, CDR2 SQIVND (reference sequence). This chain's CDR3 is CASSIPRLGGQETQYF. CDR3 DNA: TGTGCCAGTAGTATACCGAGACTAGGAGGTCAAGAGACCCAGTACTTC.

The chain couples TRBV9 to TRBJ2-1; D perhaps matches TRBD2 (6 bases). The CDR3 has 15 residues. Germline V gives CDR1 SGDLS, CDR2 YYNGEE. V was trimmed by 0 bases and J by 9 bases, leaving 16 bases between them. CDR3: CASSVVVGGISEQFF. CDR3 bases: TGTGCCAGCAGCGTAGTCGTTGGGGGGATTAGTGAGCAGTTCTTC.

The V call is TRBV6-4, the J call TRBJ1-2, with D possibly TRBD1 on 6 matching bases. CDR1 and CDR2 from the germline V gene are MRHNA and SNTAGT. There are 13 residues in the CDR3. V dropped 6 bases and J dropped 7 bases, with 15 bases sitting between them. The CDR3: CASRLDGGSGYTF. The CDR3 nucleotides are TGTGCCAGCAGGTTAGATGGGGGCTCTGGCTACACCTTC.

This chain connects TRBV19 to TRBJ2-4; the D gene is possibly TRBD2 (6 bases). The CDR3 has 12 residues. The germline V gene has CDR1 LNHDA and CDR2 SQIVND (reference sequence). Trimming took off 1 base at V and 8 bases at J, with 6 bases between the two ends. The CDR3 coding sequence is TGTGCCAGTAGTATAGGGGGGGACATTCAGTACTTC. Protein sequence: CASSIGGDIQYF.

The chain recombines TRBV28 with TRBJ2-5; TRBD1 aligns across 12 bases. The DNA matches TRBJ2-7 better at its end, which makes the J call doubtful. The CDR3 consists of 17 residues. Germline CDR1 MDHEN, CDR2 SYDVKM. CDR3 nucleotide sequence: TGTGCCAGCAGTTTATCCTACACCGGGACAGGGGGCGACGAGCAGTACTTC. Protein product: CASSLSYTGTGGDEQYF.

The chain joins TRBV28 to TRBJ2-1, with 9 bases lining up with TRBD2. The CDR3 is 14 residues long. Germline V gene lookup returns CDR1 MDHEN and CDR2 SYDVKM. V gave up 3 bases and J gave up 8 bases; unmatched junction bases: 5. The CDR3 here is CASSLEREEDEQFF. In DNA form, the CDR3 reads TGTGCCAGCAGTTTGGAGCGGGAGGAAGATGAGCAGTTCTTC.

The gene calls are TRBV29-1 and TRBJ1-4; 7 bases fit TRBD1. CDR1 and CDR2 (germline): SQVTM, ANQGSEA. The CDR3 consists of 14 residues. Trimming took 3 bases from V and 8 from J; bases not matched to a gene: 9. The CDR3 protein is CSVENRDSNEKLFF. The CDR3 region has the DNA TGCAGCGTTGAGAACCGGGACAGTAACGAAAAACTGTTTTTT.

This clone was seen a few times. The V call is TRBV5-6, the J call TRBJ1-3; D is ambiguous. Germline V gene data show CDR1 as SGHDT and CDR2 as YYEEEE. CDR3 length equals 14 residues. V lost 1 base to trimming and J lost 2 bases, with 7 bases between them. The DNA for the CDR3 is TGTGCCAGCAGCTTGTGGGAAGCTGGAAACACCATATATTTT. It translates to CASSLWEAGNTIYF.

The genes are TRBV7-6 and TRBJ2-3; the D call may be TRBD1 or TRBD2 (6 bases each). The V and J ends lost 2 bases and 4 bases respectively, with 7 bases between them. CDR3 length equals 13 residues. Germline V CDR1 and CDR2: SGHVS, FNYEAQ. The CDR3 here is CASSLRGADTQYF. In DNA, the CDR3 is TGTGCCAGCAGCTTAAGGGGGGCAGATACGCAGTATTTT.

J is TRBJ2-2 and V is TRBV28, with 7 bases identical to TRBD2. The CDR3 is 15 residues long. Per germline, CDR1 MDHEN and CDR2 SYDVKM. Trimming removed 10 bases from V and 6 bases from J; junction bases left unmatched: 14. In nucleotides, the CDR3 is TGTGCCACGACCTCGCTGACTAGCCGGGCCGGGGAGCTGTTTTTT. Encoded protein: CATTSLTSRAGELFF.

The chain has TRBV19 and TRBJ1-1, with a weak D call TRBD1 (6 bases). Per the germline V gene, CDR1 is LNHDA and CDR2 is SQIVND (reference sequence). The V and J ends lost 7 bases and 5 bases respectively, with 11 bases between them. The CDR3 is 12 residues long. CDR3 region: CASTQGQTEAFF. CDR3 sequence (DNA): TGTGCCAGTACGCAGGGGCAGACTGAAGCTTTCTTT.

The CDR3 region has the DNA TGTGCCTGGAGTGGACAGGGTAGCAATCAGCCCCAGCATTTT. It encodes CAWSGQGSNQPQHF. J is TRBJ1-5 and V is TRBV30; 7 bases agree with TRBD1. With 1 base clipped from V and 0 bases from J, the junction kept 0 bases outside the gene matches. Germline loops: CDR1 GTSNPN, CDR2 SVGIG (reference sequence). This CDR3 comprises 14 residues.

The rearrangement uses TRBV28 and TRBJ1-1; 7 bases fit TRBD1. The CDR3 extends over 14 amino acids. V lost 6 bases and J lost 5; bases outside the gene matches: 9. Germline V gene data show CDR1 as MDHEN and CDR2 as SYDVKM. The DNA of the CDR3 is TGTGCCAGCAGCTTAGACAGGGTGGGAACTGAAGCTTTCTTT. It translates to CASSLDRVGTEAFF. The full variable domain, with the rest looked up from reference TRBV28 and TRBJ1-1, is DVKVTQSSRYLVKRTGEKVFLECVQDMDHENMFWYRQDPGLGLRLIYFSYDVKMKEKGDIPEGYSVSREKKERFSLILESASTNQTSMYLCASSLDRVGTEAFFGQGTRLTVV.

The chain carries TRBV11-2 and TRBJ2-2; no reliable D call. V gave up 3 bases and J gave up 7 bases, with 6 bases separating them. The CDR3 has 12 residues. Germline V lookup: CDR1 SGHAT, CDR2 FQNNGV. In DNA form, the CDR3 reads TGTGCCAGCAGCTTTAAGAACGGGGAGCTGTTTTTT. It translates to CASSFKNGELFF.

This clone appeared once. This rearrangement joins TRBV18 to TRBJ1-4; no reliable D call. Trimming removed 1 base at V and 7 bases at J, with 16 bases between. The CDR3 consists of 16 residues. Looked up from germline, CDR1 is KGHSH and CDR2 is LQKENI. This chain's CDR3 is CASSPQDSIRGEKLFF. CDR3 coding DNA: TGTGCCAGCTCACCACAAGACTCCATACGGGGTGAAAAACTGTTTTTT.